These 9 T cell receptor beta chains originate from one sample sequenced in a study of T cells in Graves' hyperthyroidism and ophthalmopathy. Amplification yielded TCR beta CDR3 regions, with RNA transcripts as the source. With the HTBI primer set, the TCR CDR3 went through a first round of RT-PCR. TCRdb analysed the multiplex PCR reads with MiXCR anew, one entry per CDR3 protein. The table lists 620,000 or so distinct CDR3 sequences, about 14% of them singletons. Material: blood. All receptors derive from a woman between 45 and 65 years old with Graves' ophthalmopathy.

This clonotype showed up many times. This sequence joins TRBV5-6 and TRBJ1-1; D call uncertain. V lost 4 bases and J lost 1, with 14 bases in between. The CDR3 sequence is 15 residues long. Per germline, CDR1 SGHDT and CDR2 YYEEEE. The CDR3 DNA reads TGTGCCAGCAGCCCGGGAGTGGCGAGGAACACTGAAGCTTTCTTT. This gives the protein CASSPGVARNTEAFF.

The chain has TRBV10-1 and TRBJ1-2; D call uncertain. The ends were cut back, 3 bases at V and 0 bases at J, with 11 bases in the middle. The germline V gene has CDR1 WNHNN and CDR2 SYGVQD (reference sequence). The CDR3 is made up of 15 amino acids. In DNA form, the CDR3 reads TGCGCCAGCAGTGATTTCCAGCCAACTAACTATGGCTACACCTTC. This sequence encodes CASSDFQPTNYGYTF.

The rearrangement joins TRBV27 to TRBJ2-2; the D gene is possibly TRBD1 (6 bases). CDR3 length equals 15 residues. Germline V gene sequence: CDR1 MNHEY, CDR2 SMNVEV (reference sequence). V gave up 5 bases and J gave up 4 bases, with 14 bases separating them. CDR3 sequence (DNA): TGTGCCAGCAGTGGGACATCAAGAAGCACCGGGGAGCTGTTTTTT. This sequence encodes CASSGTSRSTGELFF.

This clonotype was seen repeatedly, ten times or more. The J gene is TRBJ1-1, the V gene TRBV7-8; D not resolved. Germline V gives CDR1 SGHVS, CDR2 FQNEAQ. Deletions cut 4 bases from V and 0 bases from J, with 6 bases between. The length of the CDR3 is 13 residues. The DNA for the CDR3 is TGTGCCAGCAGCTCCCCGATGAACACTGAAGCTTTCTTT. Residues: CASSSPMNTEAFF.

J is TRBJ1-2 and V is TRBV25-1; D is ambiguous. The V gene's germline CDR1 is MGHDK and CDR2 SYGVNS. Trimming took 0 bases from V and 1 from J, leaving 12 bases between them. This CDR3 has 16 amino acids. The CDR3: CASSEYSVQVNYGYTF. The CDR3 DNA reads as TGTGCCAGCAGTGAATACAGTGTCCAGGTTAACTATGGCTACACCTTC.

This clonotype was detected ten times or more. The chain employs TRBV5-1 and TRBJ2-1; perhaps TRBD1 as D (8 bases). The CDR3 is made up of 17 amino acids. V gave up 3 bases and J gave up 3 bases, with 19 bases separating them. Germline V gene data show CDR1 as SGHRS and CDR2 as YFSETQ. CDR3 bases: TGCGCCAGCAGCTCTCCCTTTACAGGGGGGGACTACAATGAGCAGTTCTTC. It specifies CASSSPFTGGDYNEQFF.

In its sample, this clonotype was seen many times. The chain carries TRBV27 and TRBJ1-1, with a tentative D call TRBD1 (6 bases). This CDR3 has 16 amino acids. Germline V gene data show CDR1 as MNHEY and CDR2 as SMNVEV (reference sequence). V was pared by 5 bases and J by 1 base, with 17 bases between. CDR3 DNA: TGTGCCAGCAGTACTCCCGCGGAGGGGGGGAACACTGAAGCTTTCTTT. Amino acids: CASSTPAEGGNTEAFF.

This clonotype was detected ten times or more. This chain connects TRBV3-1 to TRBJ2-2, with TRBD2 matching 10 bases. Trimming cost V 2 bases and J 1 base; bases outside gene matches: 7. The CDR3 runs to 18 residues. The V gene's germline CDR1 is LGHDT and CDR2 YNNKEL (reference sequence). The CDR3 region is CASSQISGLAKNTGELFF. CDR3 coding DNA: TGTGCCAGCAGCCAAATCTCGGGACTAGCGAAGAACACCGGGGAGCTGTTTTTT.

Many counts were recorded for this clonotype. This chain joins TRBV20-1 and TRBJ2-2; D possibly corresponds to TRBD2 (5 bases). The germline V gene has CDR1 DFQATT and CDR2 SNEGSKA (reference sequence). The CDR3 sequence is 16 residues long. V dropped 3 bases and J dropped 1 base, with 15 bases sitting between them. The chain's CDR3 is CSASMRRRGNTGELFF. The CDR3 DNA reads as TGCAGTGCTAGTATGAGGCGACGGGGGAACACCGGGGAGCTGTTTTTT.